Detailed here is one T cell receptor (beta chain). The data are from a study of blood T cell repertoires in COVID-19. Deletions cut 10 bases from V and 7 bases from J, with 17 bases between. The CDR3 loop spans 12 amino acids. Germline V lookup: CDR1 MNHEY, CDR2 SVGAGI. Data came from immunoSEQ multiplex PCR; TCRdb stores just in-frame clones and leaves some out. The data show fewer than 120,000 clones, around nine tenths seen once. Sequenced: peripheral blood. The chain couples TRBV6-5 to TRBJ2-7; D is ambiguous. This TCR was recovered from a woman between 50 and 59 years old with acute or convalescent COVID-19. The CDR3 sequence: CATTAHPEEQYF. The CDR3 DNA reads TGTGCCACCACGGCGCACCCGGAGGAGCAGTACTTC.